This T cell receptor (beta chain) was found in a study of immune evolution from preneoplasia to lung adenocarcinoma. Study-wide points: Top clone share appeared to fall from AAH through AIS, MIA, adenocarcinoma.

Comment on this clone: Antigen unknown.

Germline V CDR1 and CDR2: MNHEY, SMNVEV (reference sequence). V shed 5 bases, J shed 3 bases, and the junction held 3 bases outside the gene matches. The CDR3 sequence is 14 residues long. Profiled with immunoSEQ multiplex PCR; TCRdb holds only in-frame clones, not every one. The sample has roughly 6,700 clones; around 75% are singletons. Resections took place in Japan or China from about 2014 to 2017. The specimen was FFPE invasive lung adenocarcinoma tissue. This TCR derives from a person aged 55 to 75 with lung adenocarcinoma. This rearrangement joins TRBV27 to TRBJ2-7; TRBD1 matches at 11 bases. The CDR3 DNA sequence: TGTGCCAGCAGTCGGACAGGGGGCTTCTACGAGCAGTACTTC. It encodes CASSRTGGFYEQYF.